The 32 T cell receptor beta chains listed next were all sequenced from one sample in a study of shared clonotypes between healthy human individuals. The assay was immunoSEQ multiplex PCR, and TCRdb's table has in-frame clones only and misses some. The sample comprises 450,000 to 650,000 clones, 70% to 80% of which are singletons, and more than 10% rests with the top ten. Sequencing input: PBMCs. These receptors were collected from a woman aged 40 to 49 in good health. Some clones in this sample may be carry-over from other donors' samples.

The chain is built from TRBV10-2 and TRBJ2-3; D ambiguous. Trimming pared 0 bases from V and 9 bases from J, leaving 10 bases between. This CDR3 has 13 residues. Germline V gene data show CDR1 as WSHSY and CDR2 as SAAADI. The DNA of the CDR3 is TGCGCCAGCAGTGAGTCGAATGTGGCCACGCAGTATTTT. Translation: CASSESNVATQYF.

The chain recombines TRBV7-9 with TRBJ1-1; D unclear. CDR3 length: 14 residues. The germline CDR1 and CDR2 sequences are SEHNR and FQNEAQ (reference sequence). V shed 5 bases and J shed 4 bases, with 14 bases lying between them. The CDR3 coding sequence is TGTGCCAGCAGCCCAGTCGAAGGTTTCACTGAAGCTTTCTTT. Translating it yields CASSPVEGFTEAFF.

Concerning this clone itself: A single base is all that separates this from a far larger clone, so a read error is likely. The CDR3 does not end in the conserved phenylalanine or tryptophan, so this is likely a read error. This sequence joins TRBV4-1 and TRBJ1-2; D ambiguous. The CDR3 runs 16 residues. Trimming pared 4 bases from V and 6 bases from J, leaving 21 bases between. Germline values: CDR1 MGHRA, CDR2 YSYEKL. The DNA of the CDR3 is TGCGCCAGCAGCCGCTCCGAGTGGGCCCCGCAGGATGGCTACACCTCC. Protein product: CASSRSEWAPQDGYTS.

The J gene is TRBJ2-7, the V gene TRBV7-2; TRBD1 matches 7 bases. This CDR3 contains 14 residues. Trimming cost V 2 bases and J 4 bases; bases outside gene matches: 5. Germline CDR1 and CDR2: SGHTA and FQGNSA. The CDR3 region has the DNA TGTGCCAGCAGCTTAATAGGGGGCGATTACGAGCAGTACTTC. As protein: CASSLIGGDYEQYF.

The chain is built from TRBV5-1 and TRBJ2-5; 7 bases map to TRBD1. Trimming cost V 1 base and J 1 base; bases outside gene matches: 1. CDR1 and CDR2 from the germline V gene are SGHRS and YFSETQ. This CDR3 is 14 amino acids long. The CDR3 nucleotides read TGCGCCAGCAGCTTGAACAGGGGCCAAGAGACCCAGTACTTC. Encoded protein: CASSLNRGQETQYF.

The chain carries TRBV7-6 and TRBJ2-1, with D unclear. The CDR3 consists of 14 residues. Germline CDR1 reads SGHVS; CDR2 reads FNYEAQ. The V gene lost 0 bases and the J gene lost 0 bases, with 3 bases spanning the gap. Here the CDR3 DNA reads TGTGCCAGCAGCTTAGCGAACTCCTACAATGAGCAGTTCTTC. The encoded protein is CASSLANSYNEQFF.

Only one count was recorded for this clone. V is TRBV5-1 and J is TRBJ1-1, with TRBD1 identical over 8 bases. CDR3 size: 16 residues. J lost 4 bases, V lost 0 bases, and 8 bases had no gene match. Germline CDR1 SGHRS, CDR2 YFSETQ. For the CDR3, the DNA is TGCGCCAGCAGCTTGGCGGCAGGGGGCTCAGTCACTGAAGCTTTCTTT. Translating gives CASSLAAGGSVTEAFF.

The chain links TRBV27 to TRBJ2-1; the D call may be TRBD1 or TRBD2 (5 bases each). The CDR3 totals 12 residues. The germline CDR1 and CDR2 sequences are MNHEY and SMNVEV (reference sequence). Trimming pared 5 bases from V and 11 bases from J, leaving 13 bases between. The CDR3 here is CASSTRGSQQFF. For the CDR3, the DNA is TGTGCCAGCAGTACTAGGGGCTCCCAGCAGTTCTTC.

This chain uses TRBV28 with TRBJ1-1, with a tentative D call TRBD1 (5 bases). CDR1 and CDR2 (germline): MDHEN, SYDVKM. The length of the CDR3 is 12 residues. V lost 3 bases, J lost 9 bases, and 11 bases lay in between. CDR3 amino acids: CASSFRAGKAFF. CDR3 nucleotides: TGTGCCAGCAGTTTCAGGGCAGGGAAAGCTTTCTTT.

The CDR3 coding sequence is TGTGCCAGCAGTTTTGGGCCCCAGCATTTT. This codes for CASSFGPQHF. This sequence joins TRBV28 and TRBJ1-5; D is uncertain. Trimming stripped 3 bases from V and 9 bases from J, with 3 bases between. This CDR3 has 10 residues. Germline assignment: CDR1 MDHEN and CDR2 SYDVKM.

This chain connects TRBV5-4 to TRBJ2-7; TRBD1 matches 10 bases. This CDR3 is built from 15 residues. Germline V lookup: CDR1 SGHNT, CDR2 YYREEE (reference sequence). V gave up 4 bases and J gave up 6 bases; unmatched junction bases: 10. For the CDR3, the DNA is TGTGCCAGCAGCCCCCAGACAGGGGGCTTGAGCGAGCAGTACTTC. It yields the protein CASSPQTGGLSEQYF.

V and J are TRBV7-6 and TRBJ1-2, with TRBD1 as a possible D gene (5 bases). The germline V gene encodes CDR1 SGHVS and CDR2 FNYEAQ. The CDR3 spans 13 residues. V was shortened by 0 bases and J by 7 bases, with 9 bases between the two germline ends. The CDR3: CASSLAGRAGYTF. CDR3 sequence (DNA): TGTGCCAGCAGCTTAGCGGGCAGGGCTGGCTACACCTTC.

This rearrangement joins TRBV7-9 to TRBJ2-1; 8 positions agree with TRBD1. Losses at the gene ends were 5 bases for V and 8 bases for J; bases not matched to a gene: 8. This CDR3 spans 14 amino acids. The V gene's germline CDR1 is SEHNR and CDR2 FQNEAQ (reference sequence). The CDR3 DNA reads TGTGCCAGCAGCCGCGGACAGGGTGTGGATGAGCAGTTCTTC. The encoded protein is CASSRGQGVDEQFF.

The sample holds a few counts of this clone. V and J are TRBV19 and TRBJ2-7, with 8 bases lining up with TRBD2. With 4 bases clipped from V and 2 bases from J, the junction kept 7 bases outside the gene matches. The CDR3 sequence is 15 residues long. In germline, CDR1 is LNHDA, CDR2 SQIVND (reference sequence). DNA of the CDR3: TGTGCCAGTAGTAGGGGCGGGAGGTACCCCTACGAGCAGTACTTC. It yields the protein CASSRGGRYPYEQYF. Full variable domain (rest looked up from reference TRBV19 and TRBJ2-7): DGGITQSPKYLFRKEGQNVTLSCEQNLNHDAMYWYRQDPGQGLRLIYYSQIVNDFQKGDIAEGYSVSREKKESFPLTVTSAQKNPTAFYLCASSRGGRYPYEQYFGPGTRLTVT.

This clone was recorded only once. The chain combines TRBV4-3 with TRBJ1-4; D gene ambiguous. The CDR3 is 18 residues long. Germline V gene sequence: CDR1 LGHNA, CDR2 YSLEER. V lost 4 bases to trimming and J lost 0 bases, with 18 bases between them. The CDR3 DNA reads TGCGCCAGCAGCCCAAACTGGGGTCACATTGCAACTAATGAAAAACTGTTTTTT. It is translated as CASSPNWGHIATNEKLFF.

The CDR3 bases are TGTGCCAGCAGTGATTCTAGGACAGGGGGGCTTAGCAATCAGCCCCAGCATTTT. The encoded protein is CASSDSRTGGLSNQPQHF. This sequence joins TRBV2 and TRBJ1-5; TRBD1 matches at 10 bases. Germline CDR1 SNHLY, CDR2 FYNNEI. The CDR3 is made up of 18 amino acids. Trimming removed 3 bases from V and 0 bases from J; junction bases left unmatched: 8.

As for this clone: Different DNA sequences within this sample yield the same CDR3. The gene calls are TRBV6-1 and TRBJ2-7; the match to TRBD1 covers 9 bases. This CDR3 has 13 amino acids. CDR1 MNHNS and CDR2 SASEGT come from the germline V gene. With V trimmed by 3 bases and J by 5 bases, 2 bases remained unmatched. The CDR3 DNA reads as TGTGCCAGCAGTGAGGGGGACAGGGACGAGCAGTACTTC. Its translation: CASSEGDRDEQYF.

The CDR3 DNA reads TGCGCCAGCAGCACCGGGACGGCTCTAGCCAAAAACATTCAGTACTTC. Encoded protein: CASSTGTALAKNIQYF. This chain links TRBV5-1 with TRBJ2-4; D possibly uses TRBD1 or TRBD2 (5 bases each). From germline, CDR1 is SGHRS and CDR2 YFSETQ. V lost 4 bases, J lost 0 bases, and 14 bases lay in between. This CDR3 comprises 16 residues. The full variable domain, rest sourced from reference TRBV5-1 and TRBJ2-4, is KAGVTQTPRYLIKTRGQQVTLSCSPISGHRSVSWYQQTPGQGLQFLFEYFSETQRNKGNFPGRFSGRQFSNSRSEMNVSTLELGDSALYLCASSTGTALAKNIQYFGAGTRLSVL.

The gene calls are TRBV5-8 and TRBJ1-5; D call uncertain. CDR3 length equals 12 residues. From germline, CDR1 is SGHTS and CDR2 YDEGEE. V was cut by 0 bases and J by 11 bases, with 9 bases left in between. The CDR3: CASSLVSEAQHF. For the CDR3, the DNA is TGTGCCAGCAGCTTGGTGAGTGAGGCCCAGCATTTT. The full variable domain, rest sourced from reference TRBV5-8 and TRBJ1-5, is EAGVTQSPTHLIKTRGQQATLRCSPISGHTSVYWYQQALGLGLQFLLWYDEGEERNRGNFPPRFSGRQFPNYSSELNVNALELEDSALYLCASSLVSEAQHFGDGTRLSIL.

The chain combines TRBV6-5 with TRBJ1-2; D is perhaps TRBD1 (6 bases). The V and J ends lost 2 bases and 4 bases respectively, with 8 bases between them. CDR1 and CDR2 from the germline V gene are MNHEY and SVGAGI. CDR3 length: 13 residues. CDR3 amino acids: CASSYAGAYGYTF. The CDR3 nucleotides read TGTGCCAGCAGTTACGCGGGGGCCTATGGCTACACCTTC.

CDR3 sequence (DNA): TGTGCTAGTGGTTTGTCCGGGGCCAACGTCCTGACTTTC. Its translation is CASGLSGANVLTF. The V and J genes are TRBV12-5 and TRBJ2-6, with no clear D. Trimming took off 2 bases at V and 4 bases at J, with 3 bases between the two ends. The CDR3 runs 13 residues. Germline values: CDR1 LGHNT, CDR2 FRNRAP.

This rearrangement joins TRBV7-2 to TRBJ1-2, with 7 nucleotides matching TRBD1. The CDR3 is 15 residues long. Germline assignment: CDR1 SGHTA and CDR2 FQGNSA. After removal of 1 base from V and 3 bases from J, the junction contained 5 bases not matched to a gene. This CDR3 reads CASSLELGQHYGYTF. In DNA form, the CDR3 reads TGTGCCAGCAGCTTAGAACTGGGACAGCACTATGGCTACACCTTC.

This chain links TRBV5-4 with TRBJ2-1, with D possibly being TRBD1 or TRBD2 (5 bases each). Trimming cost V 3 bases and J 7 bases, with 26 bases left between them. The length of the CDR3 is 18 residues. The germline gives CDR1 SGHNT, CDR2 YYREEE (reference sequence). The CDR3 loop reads CASSSPVIIEGILNEQFF. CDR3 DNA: TGTGCCAGCAGCTCCCCCGTTATAATTGAGGGGATCTTGAATGAGCAGTTCTTC. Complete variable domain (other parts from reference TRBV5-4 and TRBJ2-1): ETGVTQSPTHLIKTRGQQVTLRCSSQSGHNTVSWYQQALGQGPQFIFQYYREEENGRGNFPPRFSGLQFPNYSSELNVNALELDDSALYLCASSSPVIIEGILNEQFFGPGTRLTVL.

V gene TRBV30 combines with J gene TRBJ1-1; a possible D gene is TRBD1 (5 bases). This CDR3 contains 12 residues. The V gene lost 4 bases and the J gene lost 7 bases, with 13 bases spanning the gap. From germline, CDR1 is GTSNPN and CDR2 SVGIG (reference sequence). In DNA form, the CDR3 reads TGTGCCTGGACCCCAGGGCCGGGTGAAGCTTTCTTT. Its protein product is CAWTPGPGEAFF.

The CDR3 loop is CASSRQQNYGYTF. The CDR3 DNA follows: TGTGCCAGCTCTAGACAGCAGAACTATGGCTACACCTTC. V usage is TRBV18 and J usage is TRBJ1-2, with D perhaps matching TRBD1 (5 bases). V was cut by 6 bases and J by 2 bases, with 10 bases left in between. This CDR3 is built from 13 residues. Germline V gene data show CDR1 as KGHSH and CDR2 as LQKENI. Full variable domain (missing parts from reference TRBV18 and TRBJ1-2): NAGVMQNPRHLVRRRGQEARLRCSPMKGHSHVYWYRQLPEEGLKFMVYLQKENIIDESGMPKERFSAEFPKEGPSILRIQQVVRGDSAAYFCASSRQQNYGYTFGSGTRLTVV.

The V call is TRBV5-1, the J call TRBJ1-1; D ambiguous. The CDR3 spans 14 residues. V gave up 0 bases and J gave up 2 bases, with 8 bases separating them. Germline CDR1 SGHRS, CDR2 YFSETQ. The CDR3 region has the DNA TGCGCCAGCAGCTTGGGTGAGATAAACACTGAAGCTTTCTTT. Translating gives CASSLGEINTEAFF.

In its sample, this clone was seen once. CDR3 sequence reads: CASSLGLAGRQGTDTQYF. In DNA, the CDR3 is TGTGCCAGCAGCCTGGGACTAGCGGGAAGGCAGGGCACAGATACGCAGTATTTT. V gene TRBV7-2 combines with J gene TRBJ2-3; TRBD2 aligns across 13 bases. V lost 5 bases, J lost 1 base, and 9 bases stayed unmatched. In germline, CDR1 is SGHTA, CDR2 FQGNSA. The CDR3 consists of 18 residues.

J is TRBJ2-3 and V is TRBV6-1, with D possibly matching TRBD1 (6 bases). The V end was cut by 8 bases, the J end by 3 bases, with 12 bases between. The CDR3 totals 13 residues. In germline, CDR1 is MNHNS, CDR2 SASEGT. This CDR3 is CASSGVGTDTQYF. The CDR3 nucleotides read TGTGCCAGCTCAGGGGTAGGGACAGATACGCAGTATTTT.

CDR3 region: CASSETGGLKTQYF. DNA for the CDR3: TGCGCCAGCAGCGAGACAGGGGGCTTGAAGACCCAGTACTTC. The gene calls are TRBV5-1 and TRBJ2-5, with 10 bases that match TRBD1. This CDR3 is 14 amino acids long. The germline gives CDR1 SGHRS, CDR2 YFSETQ. Unmatched junction bases numbered 6, after V lost 4 bases and J lost 6 bases.

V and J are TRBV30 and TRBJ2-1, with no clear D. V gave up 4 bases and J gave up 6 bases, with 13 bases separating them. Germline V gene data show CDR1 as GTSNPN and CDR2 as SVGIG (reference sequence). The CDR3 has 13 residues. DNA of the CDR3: TGTGCCTGGACGCCAAACTCGCGCAATGAGCAGTTCTTC. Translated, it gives CAWTPNSRNEQFF.

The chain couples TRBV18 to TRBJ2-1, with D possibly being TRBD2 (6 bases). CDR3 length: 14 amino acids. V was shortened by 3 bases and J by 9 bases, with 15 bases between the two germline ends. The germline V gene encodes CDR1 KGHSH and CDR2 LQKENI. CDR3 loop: CASSPPGDGAEQFF. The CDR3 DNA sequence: TGTGCCAGCTCACCTCCGGGGGATGGCGCTGAGCAGTTCTTC.

Here the CDR3 reads CASSLGGRNQPQHF. CDR3 coding DNA: TGTGCCAGCAGCTTAGGGGGAAGGAATCAGCCCCAGCATTTT. This chain uses TRBV11-2 with TRBJ1-5; D uncertain. Trimming pared 1 base from V and 4 bases from J, leaving 8 bases between. The CDR3 has 14 residues. The germline gives CDR1 SGHAT, CDR2 FQNNGV.